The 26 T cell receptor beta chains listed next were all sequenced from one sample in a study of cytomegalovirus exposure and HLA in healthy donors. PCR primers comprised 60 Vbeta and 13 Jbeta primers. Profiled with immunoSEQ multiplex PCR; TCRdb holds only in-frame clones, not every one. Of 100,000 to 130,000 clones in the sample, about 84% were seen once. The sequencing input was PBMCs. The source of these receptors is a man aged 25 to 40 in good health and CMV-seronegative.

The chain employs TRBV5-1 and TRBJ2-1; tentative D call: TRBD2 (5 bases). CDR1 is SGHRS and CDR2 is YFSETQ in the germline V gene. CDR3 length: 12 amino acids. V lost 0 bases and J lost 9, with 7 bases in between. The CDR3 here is CASSLVEGEQFF. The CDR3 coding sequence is TGCGCCAGCAGCTTGGTAGAGGGTGAGCAGTTCTTC.

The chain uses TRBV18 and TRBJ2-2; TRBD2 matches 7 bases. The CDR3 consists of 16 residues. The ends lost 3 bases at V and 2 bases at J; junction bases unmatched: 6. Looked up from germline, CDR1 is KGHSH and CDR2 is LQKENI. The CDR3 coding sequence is TGTGCCAGCTCACCGCCGGGACTACTAAACACCGGGGAGCTGTTTTTT. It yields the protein CASSPPGLLNTGELFF.

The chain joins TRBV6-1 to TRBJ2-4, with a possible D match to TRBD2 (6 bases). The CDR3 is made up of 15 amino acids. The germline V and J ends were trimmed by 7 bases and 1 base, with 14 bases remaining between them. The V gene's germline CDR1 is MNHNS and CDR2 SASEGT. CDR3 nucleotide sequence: TGTGCCAGCACCAAGGAGGGTCTGGCCAAAAACATTCAGTACTTC. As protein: CASTKEGLAKNIQYF.

The CDR3 sequence: CASSGAVLTSEAFF. CDR3 DNA sequence: TGTGCCAGCAGCGGGGCGGTTCTAACAAGTGAAGCTTTCTTT. This chain joins TRBV7-9 and TRBJ1-1, with D possibly being TRBD1 (5 bases). Germline lookup yields CDR1 SEHNR and CDR2 FQNEAQ (reference sequence). The CDR3 contains 14 residues. Trimming removed 5 bases from V and 7 bases from J, with 17 bases in between. The full variable domain, in which reference TRBV7-9 and TRBJ1-1 provide the parts outside the CDR3, is DTGVSQNPRHKITKRGQNVTFRCDPISEHNRLYWYRQTLGQGPEFLTYFQNEAQLEKSRLLSDRFSAERPKGSFSTLEIQRTEQGDSAMYLCASSGAVLTSEAFFGQGTRLTVV.

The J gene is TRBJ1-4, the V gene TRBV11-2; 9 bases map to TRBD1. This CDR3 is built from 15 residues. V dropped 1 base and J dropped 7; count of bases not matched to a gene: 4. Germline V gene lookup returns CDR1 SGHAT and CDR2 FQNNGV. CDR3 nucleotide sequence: TGTGCCAGCAGCTTAGGATACAGGGGGCCTGAAAAACTGTTTTTT. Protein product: CASSLGYRGPEKLFF.

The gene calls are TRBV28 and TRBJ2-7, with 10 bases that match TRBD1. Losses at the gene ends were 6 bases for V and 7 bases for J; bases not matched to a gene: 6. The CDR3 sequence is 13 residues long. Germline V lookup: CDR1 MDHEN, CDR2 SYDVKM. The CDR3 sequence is CASRHRDRGEQYF. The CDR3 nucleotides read TGTGCCAGCAGGCACCGGGACAGGGGTGAGCAGTACTTC.

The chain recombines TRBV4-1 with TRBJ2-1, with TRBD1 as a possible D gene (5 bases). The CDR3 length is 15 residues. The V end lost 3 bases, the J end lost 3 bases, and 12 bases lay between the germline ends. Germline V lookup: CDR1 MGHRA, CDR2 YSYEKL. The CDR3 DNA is TGCGCCAGCAGCCACACAGGCGACAACTACAATGAGCAGTTCTTC. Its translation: CASSHTGDNYNEQFF.

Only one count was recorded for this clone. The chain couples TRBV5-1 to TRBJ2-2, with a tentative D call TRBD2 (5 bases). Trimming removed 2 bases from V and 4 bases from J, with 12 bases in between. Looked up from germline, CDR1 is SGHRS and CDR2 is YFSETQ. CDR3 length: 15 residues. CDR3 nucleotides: TGCGCCAGCAGCTTTGCCGCGGGTATCACCGGGGAGCTGTTTTTT. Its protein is CASSFAAGITGELFF.

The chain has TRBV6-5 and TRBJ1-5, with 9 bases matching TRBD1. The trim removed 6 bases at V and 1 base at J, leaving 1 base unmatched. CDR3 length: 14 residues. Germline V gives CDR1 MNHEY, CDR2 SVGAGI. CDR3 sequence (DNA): TGTGCCAGCAGCGGGACAGGGAGCAATCAGCCCCAGCATTTT. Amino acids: CASSGTGSNQPQHF.

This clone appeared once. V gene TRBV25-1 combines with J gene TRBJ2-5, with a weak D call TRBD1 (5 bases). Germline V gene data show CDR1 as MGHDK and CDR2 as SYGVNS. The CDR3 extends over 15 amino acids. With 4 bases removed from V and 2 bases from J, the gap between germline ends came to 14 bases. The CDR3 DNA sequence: TGTGCCAGCAGTGCGCCGACAGTAAAGCAAGAGACCCAGTACTTC. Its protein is CASSAPTVKQETQYF.

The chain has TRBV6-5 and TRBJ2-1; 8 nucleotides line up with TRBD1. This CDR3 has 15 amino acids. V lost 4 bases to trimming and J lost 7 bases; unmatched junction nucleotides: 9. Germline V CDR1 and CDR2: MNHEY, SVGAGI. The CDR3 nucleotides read TGTGCCAGCAGTTTGGGACAGGCGGTCGTTAATGAGCAGTTCTTC. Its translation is CASSLGQAVVNEQFF.

The CDR3 nucleotides read TGTGCCAGCAGCCTATCAGGGCGCACTGAAGCTTTCTTT. Its protein is CASSLSGRTEAFF. V usage is TRBV11-2 and J usage is TRBJ1-1, with D possibly TRBD1 on 5 matching bases. Per the germline V gene, CDR1 is SGHAT and CDR2 is FQNNGV. There are 13 residues in the CDR3. V dropped 5 bases and J dropped 4 bases, with 11 bases sitting between them.

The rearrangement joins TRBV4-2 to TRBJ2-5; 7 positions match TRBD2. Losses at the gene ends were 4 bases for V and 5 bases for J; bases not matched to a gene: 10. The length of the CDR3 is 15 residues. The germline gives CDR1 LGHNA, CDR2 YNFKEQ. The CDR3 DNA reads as TGTGCCAGCAGCCTTGCTCTCGGGGGGACCGAGACCCAGTACTTC. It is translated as CASSLALGGTETQYF.

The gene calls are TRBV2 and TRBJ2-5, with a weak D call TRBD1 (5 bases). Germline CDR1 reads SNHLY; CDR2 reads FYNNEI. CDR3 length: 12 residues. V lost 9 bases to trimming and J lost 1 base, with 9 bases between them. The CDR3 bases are TGTGCCAGTAGACAGACCCAAGAGACCCAGTACTTC. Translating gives CASRQTQETQYF.

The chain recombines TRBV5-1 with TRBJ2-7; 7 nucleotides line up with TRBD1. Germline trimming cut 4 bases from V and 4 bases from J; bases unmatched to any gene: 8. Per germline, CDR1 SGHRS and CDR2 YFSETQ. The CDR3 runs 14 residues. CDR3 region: CASSGQDSGYEQYF. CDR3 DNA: TGCGCCAGCAGCGGACAGGACTCCGGGTACGAGCAGTACTTC. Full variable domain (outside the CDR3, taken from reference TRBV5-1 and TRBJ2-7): KAGVTQTPRYLIKTRGQQVTLSCSPISGHRSVSWYQQTPGQGLQFLFEYFSETQRNKGNFPGRFSGRQFSNSRSEMNVSTLELGDSALYLCASSGQDSGYEQYFGPGTRLTVT.

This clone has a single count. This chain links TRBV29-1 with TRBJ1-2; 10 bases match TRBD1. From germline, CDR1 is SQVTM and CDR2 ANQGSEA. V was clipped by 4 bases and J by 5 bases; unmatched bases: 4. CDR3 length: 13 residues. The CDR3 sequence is CSVGQGAWYGYTF. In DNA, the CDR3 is TGCAGCGTTGGACAGGGGGCATGGTATGGCTACACCTTC.

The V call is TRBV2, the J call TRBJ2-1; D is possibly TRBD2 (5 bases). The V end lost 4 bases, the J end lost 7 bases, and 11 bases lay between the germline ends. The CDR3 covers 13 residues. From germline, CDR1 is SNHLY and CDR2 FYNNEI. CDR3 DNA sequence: TGTGCCAGCAGTGTCGGGATAGGAAATGAGCAGTTCTTC. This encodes CASSVGIGNEQFF.

In nucleotides, the CDR3 is TGCAGCGTTCGCAAAGGGGGACAGGGCTACACTGAAGCTTTCTTT. Translated: CSVRKGGQGYTEAFF. This rearrangement joins TRBV29-1 to TRBJ1-1; 9 positions match TRBD1. The trim removed 5 bases at V and 3 bases at J, leaving 10 bases unmatched. This CDR3 contains 15 residues. The germline V gene has CDR1 SQVTM and CDR2 ANQGSEA.

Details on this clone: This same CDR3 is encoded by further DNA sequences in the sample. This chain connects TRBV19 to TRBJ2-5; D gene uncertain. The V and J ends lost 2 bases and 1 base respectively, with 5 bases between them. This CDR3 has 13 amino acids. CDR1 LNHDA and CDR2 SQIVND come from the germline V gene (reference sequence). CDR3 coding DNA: TGTGCCAGTAGTATACCCGGCCAAGAGACCCAGTACTTC. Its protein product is CASSIPGQETQYF.

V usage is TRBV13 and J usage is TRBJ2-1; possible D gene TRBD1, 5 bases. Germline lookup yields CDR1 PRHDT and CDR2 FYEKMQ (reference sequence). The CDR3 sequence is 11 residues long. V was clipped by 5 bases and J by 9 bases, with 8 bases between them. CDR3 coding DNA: TGTGCCAGCAGCCCAGGGCGTGAGCAGTTCTTC. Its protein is CASSPGREQFF.

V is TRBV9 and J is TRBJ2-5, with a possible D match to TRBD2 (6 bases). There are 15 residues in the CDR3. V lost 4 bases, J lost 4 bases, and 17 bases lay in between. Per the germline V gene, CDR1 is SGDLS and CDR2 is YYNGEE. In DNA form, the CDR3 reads TGTGCCAGCAGCCCCTTCGGAGGGATTGGAGAGACCCAGTACTTC. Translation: CASSPFGGIGETQYF.

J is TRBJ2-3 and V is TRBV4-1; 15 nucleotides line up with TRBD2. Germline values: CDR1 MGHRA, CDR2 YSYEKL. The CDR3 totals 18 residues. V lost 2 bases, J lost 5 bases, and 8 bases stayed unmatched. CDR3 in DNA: TGCGCCAGCAGCCAATACCCGGGACTAGCGGGAGGAGGAGATACGCAGTATTTT. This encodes CASSQYPGLAGGGDTQYF.

The CDR3 sequence: CATALGAGGPTYEQYF. The CDR3 nucleotides are TGTGCCACTGCCCTGGGAGCGGGGGGTCCTACCTACGAGCAGTACTTC. The chain is built from TRBV13 and TRBJ2-7; 9 nucleotides align to TRBD2. The CDR3 runs to 16 residues. Germline V gene lookup returns CDR1 PRHDT and CDR2 FYEKMQ (reference sequence). Trimming at V came to 10 bases and at J to 2 bases, leaving 15 bases not matched to a gene.

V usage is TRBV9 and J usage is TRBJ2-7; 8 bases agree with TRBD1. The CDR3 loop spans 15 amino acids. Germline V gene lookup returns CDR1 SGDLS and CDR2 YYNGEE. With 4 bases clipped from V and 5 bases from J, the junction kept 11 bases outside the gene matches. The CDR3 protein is CASSPTGQVTHEQYF. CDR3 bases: TGTGCCAGCAGCCCTACGGGACAGGTGACGCACGAGCAGTACTTC.

CDR3 residues: CASSPRDRVMEQYF. The DNA of the CDR3 is TGTGCCAGCAGCCCCCGGGACAGGGTGATGGAGCAGTACTTC. V and J are TRBV13 and TRBJ2-5; 9 bases align to TRBD1. V dropped 5 bases and J dropped 11; count of bases not matched to a gene: 12. The V gene's germline CDR1 is PRHDT and CDR2 FYEKMQ (reference sequence). The CDR3 sequence is 14 residues long.

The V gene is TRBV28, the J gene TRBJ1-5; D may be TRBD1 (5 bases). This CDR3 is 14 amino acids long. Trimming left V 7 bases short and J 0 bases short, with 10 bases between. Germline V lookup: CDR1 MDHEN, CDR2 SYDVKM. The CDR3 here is CASTDSNSNQPQHF. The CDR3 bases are TGTGCCAGCACTGACAGCAATAGCAATCAGCCCCAGCATTTT.